This is a list of T cell receptor beta chains from one sample in a study of beta chain features in type 1 diabetes. Repertoires were generated with immunoSEQ multiplex PCR, while TCRdb's copy carries only in-frame clones and drops some. Seen here are roughly 140,000 clones, approximately 12% observed once, and the top ten hold about 2%. Input material: central memory CD4+ T cells from blood. The origin of the receptors is a man younger than 35 in good health. Each CDR3 is given with its conserved first and last residue. The D gene is left open where the match is weak. Size is stated for part of the rows, as once, few or many counts, or as a class when the clone is expanded.

TRBD2,TRBV12-5,TRBJ2-1,.,CASGLVLAGVGRNEQFF,TGTGCTAGTGGTTTGGTACTAGCGGGAGTTGGAAGGAATGAGCAGTTCTTC
TRBD2,TRBV6-5,TRBJ2-7,.,CASSAPFGGGYEQYF,TGTGCCAGCAGCGCCCCGTTCGGCGGGGGCTACGAGCAGTACTTC
TRBD2,TRBV14,TRBJ2-7,few,CASSLGLGGYEQYF,TGTGCCAGCAGCCTCGGACTAGGAGGCTACGAGCAGTACTTC
.,TRBV2,TRBJ1-1,.,CASSDQPNTEAFF,TGTGCCAGCAGTGACCAGCCGAACACTGAAGCTTTCTTT
TRBD1,TRBV6-5,TRBJ1-5,many,CASSRDSRRIQPQHF,TGTGCCAGCAGCCGGGACAGTCGAAGGATTCAGCCCCAGCATTTT
TRBD1,TRBV28,TRBJ1-4,.,CASSPRTGGFNEKLFF,TGTGCCAGCAGTCCCAGGACAGGAGGGTTTAATGAAAAACTGTTTTTT
.,TRBV20-1,TRBJ1-2,.,CSAWTDYGYTF,TGCAGTGCCTGGACAGACTATGGCTACACCTTC
.,TRBV25-1,TRBJ1-5,few,CASSEWGGQPQHF,TGTGCCAGCAGTGAATGGGGGGGCCAGCCCCAGCATTTT
.,TRBV30,TRBJ1-6,.,CAWSVVKNSPLHF,TGTGCCTGGAGTGTAGTTAAGAATTCACCCCTCCACTTT
TRBD1,TRBV5-6,TRBJ2-5,.,CASTFVDRPETQYF,TGTGCCAGCACCTTTGTGGACAGGCCAGAGACCCAGTACTTC
.,TRBV5-1,TRBJ1-2,few,CASSSTVNYGYTF,TGCGCCAGCAGCTCGACGGTGAACTATGGCTACACCTTC
TRBD2,TRBV7-2,TRBJ2-1,.,CASSFRLAGIYNEQFF,TGTGCCAGCAGCTTTCGGCTAGCGGGCATATACAATGAGCAGTTCTTC
TRBD1,TRBV11-3,TRBJ2-5,few,CASSPRGQGKTQYF,TGTGCCAGCAGCCCCCGCGGACAGGGGAAGACCCAGTACTTC
TRBD1,TRBV30,TRBJ1-2,few,CAWSLKQGVGYTF,TGTGCCTGGAGTCTAAAACAGGGGGTTGGCTACACCTTC
.,TRBV5-4,TRBJ1-3,few,CASSLQGPKGNTIYF,TGTGCCAGCAGCTTACAGGGACCCAAGGGAAACACCATATATTTT
.,TRBV7-2,TRBJ1-5,few,CASRWGGDQPQHF,TGTGCCAGCAGGTGGGGGGGAGATCAGCCCCAGCATTTT
TRBD2,TRBV28,TRBJ2-3,few,CASSRTSGGSLGKYF,TGTGCCAGCAGTCGTACTAGCGGGGGGTCCCTGGGAAAGTATTTT
TRBD2,TRBV7-6,TRBJ2-1,.,CASSLSSGKYNEQFF,TGTGCCAGCAGCTTAAGTAGCGGGAAGTACAATGAGCAGTTCTTC
TRBD1,TRBV28,TRBJ1-2,.,CASSLQTGGPGYTF,TGTGCCAGCAGTTTACAAACAGGGGGTCCTGGCTACACCTTC
TRBD1,TRBV7-8,TRBJ2-1,.,CASSFRQGPYNEQFF,TGTGCCAGCAGCTTTCGACAGGGTCCCTACAATGAGCAGTTCTTC
.,TRBV30,TRBJ2-7,.,CAWSSWGGSYEQYF,TGTGCCTGGAGTTCGTGGGGTGGCTCCTACGAGCAGTACTTC
.,TRBV7-2,TRBJ2-5,few,CASSSVGGRQETQYF,TGTGCCAGCAGCTCCGTAGGAGGGAGGCAAGAGACCCAGTACTTC
.,TRBV6-1,TRBJ2-7,.,CASAQDALYEQYF,TGTGCCAGCGCGCAGGACGCCCTCTACGAGCAGTACTTC
TRBD2,TRBV7-9,TRBJ2-3,.,CASSLTYTPAGVDADTQYF,TGTGCCAGCAGCTTAACCTACACCCCAGCGGGAGTTGATGCAGATACGCAGTATTTT
.,TRBV29-1,TRBJ2-2,few,CSVGSGPGELFF,TGCAGCGTTGGGTCCGGGCCCGGGGAGCTGTTTTTT
TRBD2,TRBV7-8,TRBJ2-5,few,CASSLASGGKETQYF,TGTGCCAGCAGCCTCGCTAGCGGGGGGAAAGAGACCCAGTACTTC
.,TRBV23-1,TRBJ2-5,.,CASSQSRSQETQYF,TGCGCCAGCAGTCAATCGAGGTCGCAAGAGACCCAGTACTTC
.,TRBV29-1,TRBJ1-2,.,CSVERDGYTF,TGCAGCGTTGAAAGGGATGGCTACACCTTC
TRBD2,TRBV7-9,TRBJ2-5,few,CASSLGSGVRETQYF,TGTGCCAGCAGCTTAGGTAGCGGGGTCAGAGAGACCCAGTACTTC
TRBD1,TRBV18,TRBJ1-1,.,CASSRGQGGLNTEAFF,TGTGCCAGCTCACGTGGACAGGGGGGTTTGAACACTGAAGCTTTCTTT
TRBD2,TRBV15,TRBJ2-3,.,CATSRERGRATDTQYF,TGTGCCACCAGCAGAGAGCGCGGGAGGGCCACAGATACGCAGTATTTT
.,TRBV19,TRBJ2-3,.,CASRNGGTDTQYF,TGTGCCAGTAGGAATGGCGGCACAGATACGCAGTATTTT
.,TRBV11-3,TRBJ2-3,many,CASSLSPSGHHTQYF,TGTGCCAGCAGCTTAAGTCCGAGCGGGCACCATACGCAGTATTTT